This entry features one TCR beta chain sequence. Its antigen remains unknown. Naive CD8 isolation took CD45RO-negative cells positively selected for CCR7 and excluded terminally differentiated effector memory CD45RA+ cells. Profiling relied on immunoSEQ multiplex PCR, and the TCRdb table lists in-frame clones only, not all of them. Of about 610,000 clones in the sample, roughly 96% are singletons; the top ten hold roughly 0.1%. This specimen comes from a study of shared clonotypes between healthy human individuals. Study results and caveats: The rarefaction results pointed to incomplete sorted-subset sequencing despite large depth. Larger richness was generally estimated for naive than memory subsets. The authors sampled blood alone, and tissue repertoires likely differ. Sequencing depth was a factor that was expected to affect clonotype sharing among donors.

This CDR3 has 13 residues. CDR1 is MDHEN, CDR2 SYDVKM, per germline. Trimming left V 5 bases short and J 4 bases short, with 12 bases between. The clonotype was recovered from a woman under 40 in good health. This rearrangement joins TRBV28 to TRBJ2-7; D not resolved. The sample comprised naive CD8+ T cells sorted from blood. CDR3 sequence: CASSPDGTYEQYF. CDR3 sequence (DNA): TGTGCCAGCAGTCCAGATGGAACATACGAGCAGTACTTC.